This T cell receptor beta chain derives from a study of beta chain features in type 1 diabetes. The CDR3 runs to 18 residues. Germline V gene data show CDR1 as MGHDK and CDR2 as SYGVNS. J was trimmed by 10 bases and V by 6 bases; bases with no gene match: 15. Study-level points and caveats: Shortening of TCRB CDR3s, moderate but significant, appeared in all four CD4+ subsets of Type 1 diabetes patients. Patients showed naive, central memory and Treg TCRB repertoires that appeared more similar than those of healthy donors.

Sequenced material consisted of expressed TCRB transcripts (all of the isolated RNA was reverse transcribed). Naive, central memory and regulatory T cell samples produced a mean of about 4 million reads. TCRdb's copy holds only in-frame clones and misses some; the assay was immunoSEQ multiplex PCR. The sample holds fewer than 150,000 clones; less than 9% are singletons and the top ten take under 1.5%. Comment on this clone: Its antigen is not identified.

A sort by CD45RO/CCR7/CD25/CD127/CD95/CD27 yielded CD4+ naive, central memory, regulatory and stem cell-like memory cells. The chain is built from TRBV25-1 and TRBJ2-1, with TRBD2 matching over 16 bases. The specimen was central memory CD4+ T cells from blood. The sequence was obtained from a woman in her thirties in good health. The CDR3 here is CASSEPGTSGRGFDEQFF. As DNA, the CDR3 is TGTGCCAGCAGCGAACCAGGGACTAGCGGGAGGGGATTCGACGAGCAGTTCTTC.